A selection of T cell receptor beta chains follows, all from one sample in a study of human T cells and chemical hapten exposure. TCRdb called the RACE reads again in MiXCR, with one record for every CDR3 protein. Of roughly 40,000 distinct CDR3 sequences listed, about 10% are singletons. This material consisted of whole blood, taken in connection with sensitization to the hapten diphenylcyclopropenone (DPC). All receptors derive from a man younger than 40 with alopecia areata. Some clones in this sample may be carry-over from other donors' samples. Each CDR3 is given with its conserved first and last residue. Fields, in order: J gene, clone size, V gene, D gene, CDR3 protein, CDR3 DNA. A D gene is named only where the DNA matches it firmly. Part of the rows lack a size; the others show once, few, many or a class for expanded clones.

TRBJ2-7,few,TRBV25-1,-,CASSEGFRTATYYEQYF,TGTGCCAGCAGTGAAGGTTTCCGGACAGCGACCTACTACGAGCAGTACTTC
TRBJ2-4,-,TRBV7-2,-,CASSLVPSGQNIQYF,TGTGCCAGCAGCTTAGTCCCGTCAGGGCAAAACATTCAGTACTTC
TRBJ1-4,-,TRBV5-1,-,CASSYANEKLFF,TGCGCCAGCAGCTACGCAAATGAAAAACTGTTTTTT
TRBJ2-3,-,TRBV27,-,CASSLSMPWDTQYF,TGTGCCAGCAGTTTATCGATGCCTTGGGATACGCAGTATTTT
TRBJ1-2,few,TRBV7-2,-,CASSLSGLDGYTF,TGTGCCAGCAGCTTATCAGGGTTAGATGGCTACACCTTC
TRBJ2-1,few,TRBV19,-,CASSSWGTSNEQFF,TGTGCCAGTAGTTCGTGGGGTACTTCCAATGAGCAGTTCTTC
TRBJ2-5,many,TRBV29-1,-,CSAPMAGVRETQYF,TGCAGCGCCCCCATGGCAGGGGTTCGCGAGACCCAGTACTTC
TRBJ2-2,many,TRBV28,-,CASPSGAGELFF,TGTGCCAGCCCTTCGGGGGCCGGGGAGCTGTTTTTT
TRBJ1-5,few,TRBV11-2,TRBD1,CASSRWTGGNQPQHF,TGTGCCAGCAGCAGATGGACAGGGGGGAATCAGCCCCAGCATTTT
TRBJ2-3,few,TRBV24-1,-,CATSGQGTDTQYF,TGTGCCACCAGTGGACAAGGCACAGATACGCAGTATTTT
TRBJ2-1,many,TRBV12-3/TRBV12-4,-,CASSFPTDSTFYNEQFF,TGTGCCAGCAGTTTTCCTACGGACAGTACTTTTTACAATGAGCAGTTCTTC
TRBJ2-5,few,TRBV29-1,-,CSVQPGPGETQYF,TGCAGCGTTCAACCGGGACCGGGGGAGACCCAGTACTTC
TRBJ1-1,many,TRBV20-1,TRBD1,CSASIPRDRGAFF,TGCAGTGCTAGTATACCCAGGGACAGGGGAGCTTTCTTT
TRBJ1-2,many,TRBV10-3,-,CATSSGPPDYGYTF,TGTGCCACCTCCTCAGGTCCACCGGACTATGGCTACACCTTC
TRBJ2-2,many,TRBV6-4,-,CASSDSPGTNTGELFF,TGTGCCAGCAGTGACTCGCCAGGCACGAACACCGGGGAGCTGTTTTTT
TRBJ2-7,-,TRBV3-1,-,CASSPNRIYEQYF,TGTGCCAGCAGCCCCAACAGGATTTACGAGCAGTACTTC
TRBJ2-2,many,TRBV11-2,-,CASPSSGLANTGELFF,TGTGCCAGCCCCTCCTCAGGACTCGCTAACACCGGGGAGCTGTTTTTT
TRBJ2-5,-,TRBV20-1,-,CSATLRLTQETQYF,TGCAGTGCTACCCTTAGACTCACACAAGAGACCCAGTACTTC
TRBJ2-3,-,TRBV4-3,-,CASSQWRDVLTDTQYF,TGCGCCAGCAGCCAGTGGCGGGATGTTCTAACAGATACGCAGTATTTT
TRBJ2-1,few,TRBV18,-,CASSPRVITYNEQFF,TGTGCCAGCTCACCCCGGGTTATTACTTACAATGAGCAGTTCTTC
TRBJ2-2,-,TRBV11-2,TRBD2,CASSPGTSHTGELFF,TGTGCCAGCAGCCCCGGGACTAGTCACACCGGGGAGCTGTTTTTT
TRBJ1-2,-,TRBV27,TRBD1,CASSLSDRPNYGYTF,TGTGCCAGCAGTTTATCGGACAGGCCTAACTATGGCTACACCTTC
TRBJ1-5,-,TRBV28,-,CASSPPGLNQPQHF,TGTGCCAGCAGTCCGCCGGGACTCAATCAGCCCCAGCATTTT
TRBJ1-5,few,TRBV29-1,TRBD1,CATGGSNQPQHF,TGCGCGACAGGGGGAAGCAATCAGCCCCAGCATTTT